One TCR beta chain is described in this entry. Antigen specificity is unknown. This sample is part of a study of cytomegalovirus exposure and HLA in healthy donors. Study information: A data release that came early held tens of millions of unique TCRs from HLA-typed donors.

This CDR3 contains 14 residues. The V gene's germline CDR1 is SGHTA and CDR2 FQGNSA. V lost 5 bases and J lost 2; bases outside the gene matches: 2. The study's findings and limits: A link between a missense DCLRE1C variant and TCR beta V- and J-gene trimming emerged from a later analysis.

The PCR had 60 Vbeta and 13 Jbeta primers. This table comes from immunoSEQ multiplex PCR, and its TCRdb copy is limited to in-frame clones, with some not included. The sample yields about 200,000 clones, under 90% seen once. The rearrangement links TRBV7-2 to TRBJ2-2; 7 bases align to TRBD2. This receptor was taken from a boy aged 2 to 10 in good health and CMV-seronegative. Sequenced input: PBMCs. The chain's CDR3 is CASSPSGNTGELFF. The CDR3 DNA sequence: TGTGCCAGCAGCCCTAGCGGAAACACCGGGGAGCTGTTTTTT.